This T cell receptor beta chain was identified during a study of blood T cell repertoires in COVID-19. Trimming cost V 3 bases and J 10 bases; bases outside gene matches: 8. The CDR3 covers 14 residues. Germline values: CDR1 SEHNR, CDR2 FQNEAQ (reference sequence). In the original processing: Researchers report that nucleated cell counts were estimated from reference gene primer amplification. Repertoires were generated with immunoSEQ multiplex PCR, while TCRdb's copy carries only in-frame clones and drops some. The V and J calls and clone size are taken from that table; D and trimming were inferred from the DNA. The sample lists about 58,000 clones, around 85% seen once, with roughly 7.7% in the top ten.

Sequencing was performed on peripheral blood. The source is a woman in her sixties or seventies with active COVID-19. The chain combines TRBV7-9 with TRBJ2-3; TRBD2 agrees at 9 bases. For the CDR3, the DNA is TGTGCCAGCAGCTTTAGCGGGAGTCAGGGCGCGCAGTATTTT. This encodes CASSFSGSQGAQYF.